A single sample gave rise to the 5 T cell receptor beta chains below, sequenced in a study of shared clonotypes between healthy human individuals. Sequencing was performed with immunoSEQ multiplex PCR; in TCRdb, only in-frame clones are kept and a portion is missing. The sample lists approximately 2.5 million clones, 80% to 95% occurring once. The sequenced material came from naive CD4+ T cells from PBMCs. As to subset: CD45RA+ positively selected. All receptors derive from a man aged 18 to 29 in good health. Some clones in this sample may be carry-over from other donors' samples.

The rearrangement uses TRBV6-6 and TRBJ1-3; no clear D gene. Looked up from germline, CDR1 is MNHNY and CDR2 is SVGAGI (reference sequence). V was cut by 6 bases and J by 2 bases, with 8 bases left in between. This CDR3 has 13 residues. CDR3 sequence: CASSLHPGNTIYF. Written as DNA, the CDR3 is TGTGCCAGCAGCCTACACCCTGGAAACACCATATATTTT.

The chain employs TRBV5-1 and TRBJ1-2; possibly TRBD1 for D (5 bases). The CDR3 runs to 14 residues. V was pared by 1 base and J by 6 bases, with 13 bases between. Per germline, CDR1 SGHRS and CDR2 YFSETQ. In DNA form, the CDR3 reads TGCGCCAGCAGCTTGCAGGGCGCCGGGAATGGCTACACCTTC. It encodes CASSLQGAGNGYTF.

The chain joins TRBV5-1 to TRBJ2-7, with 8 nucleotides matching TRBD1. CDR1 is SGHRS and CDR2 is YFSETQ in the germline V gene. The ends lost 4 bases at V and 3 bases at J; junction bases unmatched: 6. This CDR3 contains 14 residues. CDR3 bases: TGCGCCAGCAGCCCCAACAGGGGGTACTACGAGCAGTACTTC. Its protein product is CASSPNRGYYEQYF.

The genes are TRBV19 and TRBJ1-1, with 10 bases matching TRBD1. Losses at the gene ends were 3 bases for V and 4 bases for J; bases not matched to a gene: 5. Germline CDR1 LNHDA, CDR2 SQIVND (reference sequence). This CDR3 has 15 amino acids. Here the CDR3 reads CASSIPRTGGTEAFF. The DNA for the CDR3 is TGTGCCAGTAGTATCCCCCGGACAGGGGGCACTGAAGCTTTCTTT.

CDR3 amino acids: CASSVAEVAVGVAGELFF. CDR3 nucleotide sequence: TGTGCCAGCAGCGTAGCTGAGGTTGCGGTGGGGGTCGCCGGGGAGCTGTTTTTT. This rearrangement joins TRBV9 to TRBJ2-2; D is possibly TRBD1 or TRBD2 (5 bases each). This CDR3 is 18 amino acids long. Per the germline V gene, CDR1 is SGDLS and CDR2 is YYNGEE. Between the trimmed V and J ends, which lost 0 bases and 6 bases, there was a span of 21 bases.